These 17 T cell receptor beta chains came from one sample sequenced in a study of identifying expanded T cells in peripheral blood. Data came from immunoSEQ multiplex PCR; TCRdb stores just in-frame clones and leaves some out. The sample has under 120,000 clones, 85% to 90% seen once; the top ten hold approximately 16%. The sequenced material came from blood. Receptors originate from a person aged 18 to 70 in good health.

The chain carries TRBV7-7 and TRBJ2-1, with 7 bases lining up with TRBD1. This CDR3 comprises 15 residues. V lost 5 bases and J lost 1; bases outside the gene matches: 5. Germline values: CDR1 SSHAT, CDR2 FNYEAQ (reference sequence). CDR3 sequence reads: CASSLTGSSYNEQFF. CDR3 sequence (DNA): TGTGCCAGCAGCCTGACAGGGTCTTCCTACAATGAGCAGTTCTTC.

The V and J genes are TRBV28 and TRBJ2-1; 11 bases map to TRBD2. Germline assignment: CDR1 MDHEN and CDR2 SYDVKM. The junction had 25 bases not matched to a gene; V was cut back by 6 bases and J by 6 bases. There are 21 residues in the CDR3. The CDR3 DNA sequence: TGTGCCAGCAGCTTCCCCAGGGGTAGCGGGGGGGCCTGGCTACCCTTCAATGAGCAGTTCTTC. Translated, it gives CASSFPRGSGGAWLPFNEQFF. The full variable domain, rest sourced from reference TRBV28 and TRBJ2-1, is DVKVTQSSRYLVKRTGEKVFLECVQDMDHENMFWYRQDPGLGLRLIYFSYDVKMKEKGDIPEGYSVSREKKERFSLILESASTNQTSMYLCASSFPRGSGGAWLPFNEQFFGPGTRLTVL.

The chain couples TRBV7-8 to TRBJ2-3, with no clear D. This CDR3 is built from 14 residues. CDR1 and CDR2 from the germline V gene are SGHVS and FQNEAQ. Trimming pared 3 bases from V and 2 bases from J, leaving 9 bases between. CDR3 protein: CASSLWGFTDTQYF. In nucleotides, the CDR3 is TGTGCCAGCAGCTTGTGGGGTTTCACAGATACGCAGTATTTT.

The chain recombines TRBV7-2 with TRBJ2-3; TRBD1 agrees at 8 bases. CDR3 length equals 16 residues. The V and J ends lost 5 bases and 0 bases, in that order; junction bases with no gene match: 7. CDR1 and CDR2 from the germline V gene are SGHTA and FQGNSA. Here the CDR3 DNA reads TGTGCCAGCAGCCCGACAGGGGCGGGAAGCACAGATACGCAGTATTTT. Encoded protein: CASSPTGAGSTDTQYF.

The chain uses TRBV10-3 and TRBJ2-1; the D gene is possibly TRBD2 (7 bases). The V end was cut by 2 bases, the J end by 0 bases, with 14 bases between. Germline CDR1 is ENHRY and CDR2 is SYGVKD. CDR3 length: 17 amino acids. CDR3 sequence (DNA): TGTGCCATCAGTGAGAGGGAAGGGGGGGGCTCCTACAATGAGCAGTTCTTC. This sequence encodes CAISEREGGGSYNEQFF.

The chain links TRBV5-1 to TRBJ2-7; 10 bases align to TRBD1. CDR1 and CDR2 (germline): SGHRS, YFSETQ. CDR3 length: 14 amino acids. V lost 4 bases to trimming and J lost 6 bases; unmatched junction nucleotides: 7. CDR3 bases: TGCGCCAGCAGCCACCGCGACAGGGGGCTCGAGCAGTACTTC. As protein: CASSHRDRGLEQYF. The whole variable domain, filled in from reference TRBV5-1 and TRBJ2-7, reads KAGVTQTPRYLIKTRGQQVTLSCSPISGHRSVSWYQQTPGQGLQFLFEYFSETQRNKGNFPGRFSGRQFSNSRSEMNVSTLELGDSALYLCASSHRDRGLEQYFGPGTRLTVT.

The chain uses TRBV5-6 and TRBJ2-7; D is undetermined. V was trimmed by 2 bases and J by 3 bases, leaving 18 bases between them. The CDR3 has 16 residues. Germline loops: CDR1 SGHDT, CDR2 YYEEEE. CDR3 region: CASSLRVGFLLYEQYF. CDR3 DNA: TGTGCCAGCAGCTTAAGGGTGGGGTTCCTCCTCTACGAGCAGTACTTC. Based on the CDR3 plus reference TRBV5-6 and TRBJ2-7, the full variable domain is DAGVTQSPTHLIKTRGQQVTLRCSPKSGHDTVSWYQQALGQGPQFIFQYYEEEERQRGNFPDRFSGHQFPNYSSELNVNALLLGDSALYLCASSLRVGFLLYEQYFGPGTRLTVT.

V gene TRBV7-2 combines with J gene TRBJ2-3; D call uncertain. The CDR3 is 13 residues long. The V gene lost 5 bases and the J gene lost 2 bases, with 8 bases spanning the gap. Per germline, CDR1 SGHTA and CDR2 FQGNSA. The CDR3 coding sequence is TGTGCCAGCAGCACGCGAATCACAGATACGCAGTATTTT. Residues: CASSTRITDTQYF. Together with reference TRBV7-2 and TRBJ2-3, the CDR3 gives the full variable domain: GAGVSQSPSNKVTEKGKDVELRCDPISGHTALYWYRQSLGQGLEFLIYFQGNSAPDKSGLPSDRFSAERTGGSVSTLTIQRTQQEDSAVYLCASSTRITDTQYFGPGTRLTVL.

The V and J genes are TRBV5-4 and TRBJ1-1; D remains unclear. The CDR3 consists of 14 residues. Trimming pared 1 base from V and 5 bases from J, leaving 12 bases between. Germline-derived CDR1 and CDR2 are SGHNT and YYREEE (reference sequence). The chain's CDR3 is CASSLYSSVTEAFF. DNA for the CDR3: TGTGCCAGCAGCTTGTACTCATCGGTGACTGAAGCTTTCTTT.

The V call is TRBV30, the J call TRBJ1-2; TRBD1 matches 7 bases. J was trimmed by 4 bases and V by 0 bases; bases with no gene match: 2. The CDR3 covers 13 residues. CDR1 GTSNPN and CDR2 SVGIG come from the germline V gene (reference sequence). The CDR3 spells CAWSVTGVYGYTF. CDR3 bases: TGTGCCTGGAGTGTTACAGGGGTCTATGGCTACACCTTC. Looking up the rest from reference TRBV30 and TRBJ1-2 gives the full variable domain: SQTIHQWPATLVQPVGSPLSLECTVEGTSNPNLYWYRQAAGRGLQLLFYSVGIGQISSEVPQNLSASRPQDRQFILSSKKLLLSDSGFYLCAWSVTGVYGYTFGSGTRLTVV.

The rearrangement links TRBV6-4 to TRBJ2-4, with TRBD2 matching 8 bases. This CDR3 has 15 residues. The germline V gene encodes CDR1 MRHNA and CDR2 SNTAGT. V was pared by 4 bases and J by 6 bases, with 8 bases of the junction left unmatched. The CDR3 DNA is TGTGCCAGCAGTGCCGGGAGGGGTACTGGAAACATTCAGTACTTC. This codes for CASSAGRGTGNIQYF.

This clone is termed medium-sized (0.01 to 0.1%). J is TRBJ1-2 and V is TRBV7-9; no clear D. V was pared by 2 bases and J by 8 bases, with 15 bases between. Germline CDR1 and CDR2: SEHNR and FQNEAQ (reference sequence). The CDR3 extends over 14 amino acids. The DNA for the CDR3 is TGTGCCAGCAGCTTACCAACGTGGGAACGGGGCTACACCTTC. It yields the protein CASSLPTWERGYTF.

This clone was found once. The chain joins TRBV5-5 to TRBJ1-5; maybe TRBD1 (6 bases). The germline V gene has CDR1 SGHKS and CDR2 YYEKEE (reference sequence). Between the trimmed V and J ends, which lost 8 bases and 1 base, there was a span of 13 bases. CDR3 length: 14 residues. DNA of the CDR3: TGTGCCAGTACCAAGGGGGAGAGCAATCAGCCCCAGCATTTT. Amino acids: CASTKGESNQPQHF.

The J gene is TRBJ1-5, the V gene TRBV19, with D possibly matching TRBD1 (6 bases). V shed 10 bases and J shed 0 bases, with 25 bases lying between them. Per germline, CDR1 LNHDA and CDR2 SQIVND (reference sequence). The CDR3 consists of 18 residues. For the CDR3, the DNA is TGTGCCACGACACCGGGGGCCACGAAGGATTTTAGCAATCAGCCCCAGCATTTT. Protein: CATTPGATKDFSNQPQHF.

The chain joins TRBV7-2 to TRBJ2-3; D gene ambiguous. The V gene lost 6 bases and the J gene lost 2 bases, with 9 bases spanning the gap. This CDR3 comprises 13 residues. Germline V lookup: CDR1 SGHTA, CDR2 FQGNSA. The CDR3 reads CASSPYLTDTQYF. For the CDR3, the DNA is TGTGCCAGCAGTCCATACCTCACAGATACGCAGTATTTT.

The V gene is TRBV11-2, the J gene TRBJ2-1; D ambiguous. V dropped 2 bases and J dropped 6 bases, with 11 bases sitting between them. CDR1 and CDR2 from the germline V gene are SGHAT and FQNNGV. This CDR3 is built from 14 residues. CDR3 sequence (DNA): TGTGCCAGCAGCTTAAACCCGAACCCCAATGAGCAGTTCTTC. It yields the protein CASSLNPNPNEQFF.

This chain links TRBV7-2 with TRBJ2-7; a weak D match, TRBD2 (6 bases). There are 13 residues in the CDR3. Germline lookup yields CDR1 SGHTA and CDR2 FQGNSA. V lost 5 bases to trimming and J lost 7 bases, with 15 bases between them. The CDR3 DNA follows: TGTGCCAGCAGCCATGGACTAATCAGGGAGCAGTACTTC. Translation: CASSHGLIREQYF.